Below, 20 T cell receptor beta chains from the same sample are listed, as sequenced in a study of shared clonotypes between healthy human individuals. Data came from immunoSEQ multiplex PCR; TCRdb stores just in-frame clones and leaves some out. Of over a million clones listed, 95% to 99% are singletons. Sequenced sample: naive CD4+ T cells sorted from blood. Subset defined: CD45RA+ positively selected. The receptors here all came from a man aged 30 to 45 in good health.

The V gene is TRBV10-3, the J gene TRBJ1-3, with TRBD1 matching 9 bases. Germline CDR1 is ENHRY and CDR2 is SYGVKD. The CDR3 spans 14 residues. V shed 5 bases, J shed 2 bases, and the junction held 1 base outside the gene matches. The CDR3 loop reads CAISTGGTGNTIYF. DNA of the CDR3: TGTGCCATCAGTACAGGGGGCACTGGAAACACCATATATTTT.

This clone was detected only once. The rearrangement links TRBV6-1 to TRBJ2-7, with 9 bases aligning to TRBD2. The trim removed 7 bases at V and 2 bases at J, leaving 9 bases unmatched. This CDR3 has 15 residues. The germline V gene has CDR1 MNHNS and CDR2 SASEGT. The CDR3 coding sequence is TGTGCCAGCATCGGAGGACTAGCGCTTACCTACGAGCAGTACTTC. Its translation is CASIGGLALTYEQYF.

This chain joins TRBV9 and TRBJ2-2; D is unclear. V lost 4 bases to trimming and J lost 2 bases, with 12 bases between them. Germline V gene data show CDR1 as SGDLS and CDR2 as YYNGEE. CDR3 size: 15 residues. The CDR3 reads CASSTSSGNTGELFF. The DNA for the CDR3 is TGTGCCAGCAGCACTTCTTCAGGTAACACCGGGGAGCTGTTTTTT.

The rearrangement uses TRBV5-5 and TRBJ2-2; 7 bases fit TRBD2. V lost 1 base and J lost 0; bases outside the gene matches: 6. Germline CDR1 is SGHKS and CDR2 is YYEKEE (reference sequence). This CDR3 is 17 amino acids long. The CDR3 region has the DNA TGTGCCAGCAGCTTGCCTCTACTAGCGACGAACACCGGGGAGCTGTTTTTT. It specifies CASSLPLLATNTGELFF.

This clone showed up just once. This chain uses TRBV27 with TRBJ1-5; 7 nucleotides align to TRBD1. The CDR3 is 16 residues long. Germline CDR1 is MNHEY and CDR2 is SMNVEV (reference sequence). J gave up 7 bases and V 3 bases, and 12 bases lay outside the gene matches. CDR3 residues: CASSFGGRGRSQPQHF. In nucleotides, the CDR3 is TGTGCCAGCAGTTTTGGGGGTAGGGGGCGGTCGCAGCCCCAGCATTTT.

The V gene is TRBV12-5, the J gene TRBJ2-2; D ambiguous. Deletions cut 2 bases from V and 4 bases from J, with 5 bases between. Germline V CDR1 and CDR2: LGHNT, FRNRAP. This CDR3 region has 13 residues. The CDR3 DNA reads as TGTGCTAGTGGTTTGTCGGGCACCGGGGAGCTGTTTTTT. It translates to CASGLSGTGELFF.

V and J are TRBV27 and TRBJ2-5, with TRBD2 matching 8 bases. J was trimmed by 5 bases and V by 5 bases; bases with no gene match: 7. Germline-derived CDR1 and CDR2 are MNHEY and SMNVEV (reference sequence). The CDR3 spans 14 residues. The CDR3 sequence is CASSLGRARETQYF. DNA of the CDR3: TGTGCCAGCAGTCTCGGGAGGGCCCGGGAGACCCAGTACTTC.

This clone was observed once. The CDR3 loop is CASSPIPSGGPSDTQYF. CDR3 coding DNA: TGTGCCAGCAGCCCAATCCCATCGGGCGGTCCTTCGGATACGCAGTATTTT. The V call is TRBV14, the J call TRBJ2-3; unclear D gene. CDR1 is SGHDN and CDR2 is FVKESK in the germline V gene. Trimming removed 4 bases from V and 6 bases from J, with 23 bases in between. This CDR3 region has 17 residues.

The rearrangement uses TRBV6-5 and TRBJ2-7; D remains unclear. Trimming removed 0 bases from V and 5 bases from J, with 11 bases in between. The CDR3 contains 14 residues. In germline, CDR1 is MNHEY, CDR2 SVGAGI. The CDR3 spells CASSYSIRSHEQYF. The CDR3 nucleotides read TGTGCCAGCAGTTACTCGATCCGCAGCCACGAGCAGTACTTC.

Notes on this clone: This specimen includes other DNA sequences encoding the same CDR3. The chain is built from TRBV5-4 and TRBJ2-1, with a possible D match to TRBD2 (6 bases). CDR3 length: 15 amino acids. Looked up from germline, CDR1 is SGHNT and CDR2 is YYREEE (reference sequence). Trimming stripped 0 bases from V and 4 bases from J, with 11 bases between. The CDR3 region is CASSLGLAEYNEQFF. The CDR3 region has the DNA TGTGCCAGCAGCTTGGGTTTAGCGGAGTACAATGAGCAGTTCTTC.

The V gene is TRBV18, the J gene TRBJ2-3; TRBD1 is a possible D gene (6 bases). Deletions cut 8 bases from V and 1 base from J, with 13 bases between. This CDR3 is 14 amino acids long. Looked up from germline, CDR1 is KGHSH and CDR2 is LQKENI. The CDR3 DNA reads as TGTGCCAGCACTACAGGGAGACGCACAGATACGCAGTATTTT. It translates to CASTTGRRTDTQYF.

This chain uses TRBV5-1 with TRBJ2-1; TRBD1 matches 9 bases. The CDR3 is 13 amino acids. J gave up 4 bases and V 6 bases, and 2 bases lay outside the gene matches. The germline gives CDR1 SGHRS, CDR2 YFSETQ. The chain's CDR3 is CASTGTGYNEQFF. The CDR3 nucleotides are TGCGCCAGCACCGGGACAGGGTACAATGAGCAGTTCTTC.

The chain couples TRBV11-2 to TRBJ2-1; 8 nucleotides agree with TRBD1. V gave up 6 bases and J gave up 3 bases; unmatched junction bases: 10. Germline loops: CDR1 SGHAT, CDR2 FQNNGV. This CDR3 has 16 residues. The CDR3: CASRNPTGVSYNEQFF. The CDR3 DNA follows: TGTGCCAGCAGAAATCCGACAGGGGTGAGCTACAATGAGCAGTTCTTC.

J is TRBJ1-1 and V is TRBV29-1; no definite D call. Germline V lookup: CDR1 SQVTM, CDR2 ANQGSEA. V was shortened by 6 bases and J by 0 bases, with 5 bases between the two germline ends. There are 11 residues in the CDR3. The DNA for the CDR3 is TGCAGCGTCGTAGTGAACACTGAAGCTTTCTTT. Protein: CSVVVNTEAFF.

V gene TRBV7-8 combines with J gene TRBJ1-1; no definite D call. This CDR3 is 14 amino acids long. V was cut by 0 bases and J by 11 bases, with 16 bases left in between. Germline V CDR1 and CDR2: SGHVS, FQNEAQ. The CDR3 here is CASSLAQPSVKAFF. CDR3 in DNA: TGTGCCAGCAGCTTAGCACAGCCCTCGGTCAAGGCTTTCTTT.

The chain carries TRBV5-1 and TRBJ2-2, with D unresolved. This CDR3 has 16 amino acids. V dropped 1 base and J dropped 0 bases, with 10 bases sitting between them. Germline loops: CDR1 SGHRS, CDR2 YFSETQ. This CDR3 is CASSLLAAANTGELFF. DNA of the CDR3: TGCGCCAGCAGCTTGTTGGCGGCTGCGAACACCGGGGAGCTGTTTTTT.

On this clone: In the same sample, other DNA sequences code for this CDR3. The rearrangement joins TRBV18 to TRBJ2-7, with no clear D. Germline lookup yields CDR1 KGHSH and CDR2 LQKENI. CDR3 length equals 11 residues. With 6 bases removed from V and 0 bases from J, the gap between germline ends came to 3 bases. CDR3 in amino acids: CASSHSYEQYF. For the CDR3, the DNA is TGTGCCAGCTCTCACTCCTACGAGCAGTACTTC.

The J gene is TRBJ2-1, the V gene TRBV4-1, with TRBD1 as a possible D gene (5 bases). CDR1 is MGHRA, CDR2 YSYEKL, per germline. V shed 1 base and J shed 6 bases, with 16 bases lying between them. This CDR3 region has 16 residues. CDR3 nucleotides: TGCGCCAGCAGCCAAGGTCAGGGATCGGTCCCCAATGAGCAGTTCTTC. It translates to CASSQGQGSVPNEQFF.

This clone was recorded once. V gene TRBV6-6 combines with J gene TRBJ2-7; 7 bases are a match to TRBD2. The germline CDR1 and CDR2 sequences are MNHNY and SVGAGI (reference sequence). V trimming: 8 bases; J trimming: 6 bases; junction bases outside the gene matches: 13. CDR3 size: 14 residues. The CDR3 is CASGESGAWSEQYF. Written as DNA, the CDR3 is TGTGCCAGCGGCGAGAGCGGGGCATGGAGCGAGCAGTACTTC.

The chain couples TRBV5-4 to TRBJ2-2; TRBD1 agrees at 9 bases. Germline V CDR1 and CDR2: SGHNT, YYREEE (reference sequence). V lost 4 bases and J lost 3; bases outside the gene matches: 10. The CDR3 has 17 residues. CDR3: CASSANYRGRDTGELFF. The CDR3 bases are TGTGCCAGCAGCGCAAATTACAGGGGGCGCGACACCGGGGAGCTGTTTTTT.